This TCR beta chain is drawn from a study of cytomegalovirus exposure and HLA in healthy donors. Regarding this clone: Its matching antigen is unknown.

Findings and caveats of the study: Later work found most CMV-associated TCR beta chains apparently HLA-restricted. A later analysis reported that several of the most significant clusters appeared to be linked to common viral pathogens, among them Epstein-Barr virus. In all likelihood, a cluster of highly shared sequence variants was a sequencing artifact.

With 60 Vbeta and 13 Jbeta primers, the PCR was carried out. Under the authors' procedure: Per a later analysis, the number of unique TCR beta chains was roughly 80 million, of which about 11 million were shared. Sequencing was performed with immunoSEQ multiplex PCR; in TCRdb, only in-frame clones are kept and a portion is missing. V and J calls and clone size are given by that table; D and trimming were obtained from the DNA. The profile shows roughly 180,000 clones, 70% to 85% of them singletons. This CDR3 contains 21 residues. Germline V gene sequence: CDR1 LGHNT, CDR2 FRNRAP. V was clipped by 0 bases and J by 5 bases, with 32 bases between them.

This sequence was found in a man in his late teens or twenties in good health and CMV-seronegative. The sample was PBMCs. The chain carries TRBV12-5 and TRBJ2-7, with a tentative D call TRBD1 (6 bases). The CDR3 region has the DNA TGTGCTAGTGGTTTGGTAGTTCGGGCGGAGGAGCCCCAGGGGAACAAGAACGAGCAGTACTTC. This codes for CASGLVVRAEEPQGNKNEQYF.